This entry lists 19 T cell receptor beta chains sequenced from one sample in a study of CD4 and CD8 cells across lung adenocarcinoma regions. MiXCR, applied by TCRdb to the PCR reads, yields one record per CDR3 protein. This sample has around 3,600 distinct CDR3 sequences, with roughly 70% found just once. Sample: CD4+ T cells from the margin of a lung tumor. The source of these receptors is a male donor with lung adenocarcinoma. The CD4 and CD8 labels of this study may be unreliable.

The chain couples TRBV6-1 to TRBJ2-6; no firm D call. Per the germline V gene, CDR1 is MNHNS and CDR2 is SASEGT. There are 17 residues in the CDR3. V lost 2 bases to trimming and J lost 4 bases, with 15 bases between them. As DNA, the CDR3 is TGTGCCAGCAGTGAATTGGGCCCACCCTCCGGGGCCAACGTCCTGACTTTC. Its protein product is CASSELGPPSGANVLTF.

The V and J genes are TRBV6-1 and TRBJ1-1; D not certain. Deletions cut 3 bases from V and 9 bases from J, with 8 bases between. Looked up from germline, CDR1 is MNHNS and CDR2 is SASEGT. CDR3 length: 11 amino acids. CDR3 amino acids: CASSDTIKAFF. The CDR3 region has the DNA TGTGCCAGCAGTGACACTATCAAAGCTTTCTTT.

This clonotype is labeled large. CDR3 nucleotide sequence: TGCGCCAGCAATACCGGCGGTCAGAAGCAGTTCTTC. Protein: CASNTGGQKQFF. The chain carries TRBV10-2 and TRBJ2-1; D is uncertain. The V end was cut by 7 bases, the J end by 11 bases, with 15 bases between. Looked up from germline, CDR1 is WSHSY and CDR2 is SAAADI. The CDR3 runs 12 residues.

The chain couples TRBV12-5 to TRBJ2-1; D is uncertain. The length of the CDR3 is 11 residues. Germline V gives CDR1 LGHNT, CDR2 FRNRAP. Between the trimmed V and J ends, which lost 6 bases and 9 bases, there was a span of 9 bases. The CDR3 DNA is TGTGCTAGTGGACTTGACGGTGAGCAGTTCTTC. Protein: CASGLDGEQFF.

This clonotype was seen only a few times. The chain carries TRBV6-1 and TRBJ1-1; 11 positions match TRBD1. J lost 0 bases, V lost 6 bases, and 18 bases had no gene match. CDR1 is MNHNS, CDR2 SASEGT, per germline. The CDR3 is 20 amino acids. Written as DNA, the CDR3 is TGTGCCAGCAGGAACATTCGGACAGGGGGCAAGGAGACTTTGAACACTGAAGCTTTCTTT. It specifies CASRNIRTGGKETLNTEAFF.

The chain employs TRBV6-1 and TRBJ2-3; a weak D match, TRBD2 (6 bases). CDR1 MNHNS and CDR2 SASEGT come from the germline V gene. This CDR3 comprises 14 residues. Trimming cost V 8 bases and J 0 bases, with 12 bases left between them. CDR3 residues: CASLLGTSTDTQYF. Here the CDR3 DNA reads TGTGCCAGCCTGTTGGGGACTAGCACAGATACGCAGTATTTT.

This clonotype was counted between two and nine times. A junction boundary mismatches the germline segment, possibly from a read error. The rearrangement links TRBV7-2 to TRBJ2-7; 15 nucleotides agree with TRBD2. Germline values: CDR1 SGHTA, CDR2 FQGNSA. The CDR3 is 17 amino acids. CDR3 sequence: CASSLGGLAGGGGLRNF. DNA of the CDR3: TGTGCCAGCAGCTTAGGGGGACTAGCGGGGGGCGGGGGGCTAAGAAACTTC.

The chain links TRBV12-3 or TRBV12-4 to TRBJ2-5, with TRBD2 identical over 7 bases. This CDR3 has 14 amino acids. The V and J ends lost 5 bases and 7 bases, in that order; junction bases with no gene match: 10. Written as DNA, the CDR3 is TGTGCCAGCAGTCTCTCCGGGTCTAGCGGGACCCAGTACTTC. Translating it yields CASSLSGSSGTQYF.

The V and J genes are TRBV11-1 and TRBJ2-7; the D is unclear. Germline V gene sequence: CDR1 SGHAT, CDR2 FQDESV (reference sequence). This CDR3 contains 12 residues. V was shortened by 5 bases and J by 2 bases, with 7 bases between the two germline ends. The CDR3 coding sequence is TGTGCCAGCAGCCAGGACGCCTACGAGCAGTACTTC. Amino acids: CASSQDAYEQYF.

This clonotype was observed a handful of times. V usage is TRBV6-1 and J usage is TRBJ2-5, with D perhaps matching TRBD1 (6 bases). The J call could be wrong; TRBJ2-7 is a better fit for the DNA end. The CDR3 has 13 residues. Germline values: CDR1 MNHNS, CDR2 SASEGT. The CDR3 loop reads CASSKDSSYEQYF. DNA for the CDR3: TGTGCCAGCAGCAAGGACAGCTCCTACGAGCAGTACTTC.

The CDR3: CASSDGTGGPDTQYF. CDR3 bases: TGTGCCAGCAGTGACGGGACAGGGGGCCCAGATACGCAGTATTTT. V is TRBV6-4 and J is TRBJ2-3, with 12 bases identical to TRBD1. With V trimmed by 2 bases and J by 4 bases, 1 base remained unmatched. This CDR3 spans 15 amino acids. CDR1 and CDR2 from the germline V gene are MRHNA and SNTAGT.

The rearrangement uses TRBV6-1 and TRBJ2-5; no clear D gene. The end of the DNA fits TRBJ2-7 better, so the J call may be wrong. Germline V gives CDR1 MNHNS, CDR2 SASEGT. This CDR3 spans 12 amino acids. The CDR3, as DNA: TGTGCCAGCAGTGAACGTGGCTACGAGCAGTACTTC. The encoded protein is CASSERGYEQYF.

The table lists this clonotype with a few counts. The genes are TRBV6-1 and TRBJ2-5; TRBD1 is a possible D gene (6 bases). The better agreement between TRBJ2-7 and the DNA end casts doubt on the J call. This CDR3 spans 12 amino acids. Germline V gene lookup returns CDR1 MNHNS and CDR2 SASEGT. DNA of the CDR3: TGTGCCAGCGGACGGACAGCAACCGAGCAGTACTTC. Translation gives CASGRTATEQYF.

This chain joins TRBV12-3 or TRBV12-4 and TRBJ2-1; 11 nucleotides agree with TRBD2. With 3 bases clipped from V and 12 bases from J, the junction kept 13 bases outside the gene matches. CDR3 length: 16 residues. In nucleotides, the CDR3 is TGTGCCAGCAGTTTGTCGAGCCTAGCGGGAGGCCCGGGGCAGTTCTTC. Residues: CASSLSSLAGGPGQFF.

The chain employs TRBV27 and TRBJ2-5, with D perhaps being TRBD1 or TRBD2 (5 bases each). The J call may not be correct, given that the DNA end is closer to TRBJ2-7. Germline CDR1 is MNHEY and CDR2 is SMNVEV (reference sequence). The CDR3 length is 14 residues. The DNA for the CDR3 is TGTGCCAGCAGTTTGGGAGACAGAGTTTACGAGCAGTACTTC. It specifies CASSLGDRVYEQYF.

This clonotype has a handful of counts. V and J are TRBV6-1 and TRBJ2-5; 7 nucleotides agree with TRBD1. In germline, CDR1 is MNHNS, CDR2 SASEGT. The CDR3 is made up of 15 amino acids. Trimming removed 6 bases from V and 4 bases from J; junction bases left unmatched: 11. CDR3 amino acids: CASRQAPGTVETQYF. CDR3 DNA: TGTGCCAGCAGACAAGCCCCCGGGACAGTAGAGACCCAGTACTTC.

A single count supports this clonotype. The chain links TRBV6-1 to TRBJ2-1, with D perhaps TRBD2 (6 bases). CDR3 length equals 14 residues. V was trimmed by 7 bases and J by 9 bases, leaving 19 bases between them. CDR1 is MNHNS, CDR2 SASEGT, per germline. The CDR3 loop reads CASNDGGSVGEQFF. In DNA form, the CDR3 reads TGTGCCAGCAACGACGGGGGTAGCGTGGGTGAGCAGTTCTTC.

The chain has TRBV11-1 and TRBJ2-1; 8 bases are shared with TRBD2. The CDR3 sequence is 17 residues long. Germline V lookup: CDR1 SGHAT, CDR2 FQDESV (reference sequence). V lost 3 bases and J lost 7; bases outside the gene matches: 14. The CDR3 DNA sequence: TGTGCCAGCAGCTTCTCTACGAGTTATAGCGGGAAGAATGAGCAGTTCTTC. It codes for CASSFSTSYSGKNEQFF.

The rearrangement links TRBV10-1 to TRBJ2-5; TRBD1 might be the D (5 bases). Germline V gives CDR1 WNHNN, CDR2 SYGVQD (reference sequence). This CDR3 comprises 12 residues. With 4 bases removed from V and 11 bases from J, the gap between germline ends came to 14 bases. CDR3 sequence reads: CASSGGEDTQYF. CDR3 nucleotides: TGCGCCAGCAGTGGGGGCGAAGATACGCAGTACTTC.